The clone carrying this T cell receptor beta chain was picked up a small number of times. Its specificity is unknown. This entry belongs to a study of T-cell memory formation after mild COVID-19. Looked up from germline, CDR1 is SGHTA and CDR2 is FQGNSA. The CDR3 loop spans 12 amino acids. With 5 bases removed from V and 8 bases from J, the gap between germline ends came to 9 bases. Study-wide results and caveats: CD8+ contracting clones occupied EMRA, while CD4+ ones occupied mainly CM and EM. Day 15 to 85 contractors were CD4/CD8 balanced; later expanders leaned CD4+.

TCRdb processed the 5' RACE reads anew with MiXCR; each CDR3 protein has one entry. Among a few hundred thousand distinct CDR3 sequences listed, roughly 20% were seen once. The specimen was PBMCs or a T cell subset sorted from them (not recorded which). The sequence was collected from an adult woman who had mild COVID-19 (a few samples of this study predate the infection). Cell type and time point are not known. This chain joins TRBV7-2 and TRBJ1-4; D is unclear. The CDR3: CASSPPSEKLFF. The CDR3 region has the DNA TGTGCCAGCAGCCCTCCATCCGAAAAACTGTTTTTT.